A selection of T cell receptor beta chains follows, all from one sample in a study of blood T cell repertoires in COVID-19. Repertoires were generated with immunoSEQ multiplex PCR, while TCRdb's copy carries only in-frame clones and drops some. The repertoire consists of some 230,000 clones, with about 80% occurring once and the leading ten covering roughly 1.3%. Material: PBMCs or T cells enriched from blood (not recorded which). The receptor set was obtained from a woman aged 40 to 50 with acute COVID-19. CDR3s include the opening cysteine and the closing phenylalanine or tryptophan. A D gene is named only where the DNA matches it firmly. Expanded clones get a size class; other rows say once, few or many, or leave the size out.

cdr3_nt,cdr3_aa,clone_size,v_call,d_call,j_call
TGTGCCTGGCAGGACAGGGGGCCAGGAGAGACCCAGTACTTC,CAWQDRGPGETQYF,-,TRBV30,TRBD1,TRBJ2-5
TGTGCCAGCAGTGAAACCCAGGGTTTAACCGGCTACACCTTC,CASSETQGLTGYTF,few,TRBV6-1,-,TRBJ1-2
TGCGCCAGCAGCGCCTATCTAGCGGGAGGGCCAACAGATACGCAGTATTTT,CASSAYLAGGPTDTQYF,-,TRBV5-1,TRBD2,TRBJ2-3
TGTGCCAGCAGCTGGACTAGCGGGAGCTCCTACAATGAGCAGTTCTTC,CASSWTSGSSYNEQFF,-,TRBV5-5,TRBD2,TRBJ2-1
TGTGCCAGCAGCCCGGACAGGGGTCCAGATACGCAGTATTTT,CASSPDRGPDTQYF,-,TRBV4-2,TRBD1,TRBJ2-3
TGTGCCAGCACCGGGGCGGGACAGCGATATGGCTACACCTTC,CASTGAGQRYGYTF,-,TRBV7-2,TRBD1,TRBJ1-2
TGTGCCAGCAGCCGCCTAGCGGTTAGCACAGATACGCAGTATTTT,CASSRLAVSTDTQYF,-,TRBV7-3,TRBD2,TRBJ2-3
TGTGCCAGCAGCCAATTGGAGGCCCGGGGAAACCAGCCCCAGCATTTT,CASSQLEARGNQPQHF,-,TRBV4-2,-,TRBJ1-5
TGCGCCAGCAGCCAAGATGCAGGGACAGATACGCAGTATTTT,CASSQDAGTDTQYF,-,TRBV4-3,-,TRBJ2-3
TGTGCCAGCAGACGTAAGGGGGTGATCACGATCACAGATACGCAGTATTTT,CASRRKGVITITDTQYF,-,TRBV28,-,TRBJ2-3
TGTGCCAGCATCGGGGGGACCGGGGAGCTGTTTTTT,CASIGGTGELFF,-,TRBV27,TRBD2,TRBJ2-2
TGTGCCCCTACGGACAGGGCTCCGCCAGATACGCAGTATTTT,CAPTDRAPPDTQYF,-,TRBV15,TRBD1,TRBJ2-3
TGCGCCAGCAGTGAGTTCGGAGCGTACGAGCAGTACTTC,CASSEFGAYEQYF,-,TRBV10-2,-,TRBJ2-7
TGTGCCAGCATTTCGACTAGCTCCTCTCGGGAGCAGTACTTC,CASISTSSSREQYF,-,TRBV2,TRBD2,TRBJ2-7
TGTGCCAGCAGCCAAAGGAGGACAGGGGTCACTGAAGCTTTCTTT,CASSQRRTGVTEAFF,-,TRBV3-1/TRBV3-2,TRBD1,TRBJ1-1
TGTGCCAGCAGCAGGGGACTAGCGGGGGCTAGCACAGATACGCAGTATTTT,CASSRGLAGASTDTQYF,-,TRBV5-4,TRBD2,TRBJ2-3
TGTGCCAGCAGGACAGGATGGTCTGGCTACACCTTC,CASRTGWSGYTF,-,TRBV5-6,-,TRBJ1-2
TGTGCCTGGAGTGAACAGGGGGAGCAGTTCTTC,CAWSEQGEQFF,-,TRBV30,TRBD1,TRBJ2-1
TGTGCCAGCAGTGACCGAATCCGGGACAGGGGGCGTAATCAGCCCCAGCATTTT,CASSDRIRDRGRNQPQHF,-,TRBV25-1,TRBD1,TRBJ1-5